These 15 T cell receptor beta chains came from one sample sequenced in a study of CD4 T cells in relation to SARS-CoV-2 and coronaviruses. Unexposed donor CD4+ T cells date from about 2011-2018, before the COVID-19 pandemic. Isolation of CD4+ T cells took place after around eleven days in culture. Their antigens are not known. Repertoires were generated with immunoSEQ multiplex PCR, while TCRdb's copy carries only in-frame clones and drops some. The data show about 26,000 clones, roughly 73% seen once. The source material was CD4+ T cells from PBMCs, cultured in vitro. These TCRs come from a human donor in good health.

The J gene is TRBJ2-3, the V gene TRBV24-1; 9 nucleotides agree with TRBD2. Germline-derived CDR1 and CDR2 are KGHDR and SFDVKD. This CDR3 is 18 amino acids long. With V trimmed by 2 bases and J by 1 base, 9 bases remained unmatched. For the CDR3, the DNA is TGTGCCACCAGTGATTCCCGCGGGGGGGCAGGGGGCACAGATACGCAGTATTTT. It is translated as CATSDSRGGAGGTDTQYF.

The chain couples TRBV12-3 or TRBV12-4 to TRBJ1-5, with D possibly matching TRBD1 (5 bases). Trimming took 7 bases from V and 3 from J, leaving 7 bases between them. The CDR3 is 12 amino acids. The DNA for the CDR3 is TGTGCCAGCAAGGGGTACAATCAGCCCCAGCATTTT. Protein product: CASKGYNQPQHF.

The chain carries TRBV19 and TRBJ1-4; D gene ambiguous. Germline CDR1 and CDR2: LNHDA and SQIVND (reference sequence). V was cut by 3 bases and J by 10 bases, with 12 bases left in between. The CDR3 runs to 13 residues. The CDR3 sequence: CASSIEAWGKLFF. In DNA, the CDR3 is TGTGCCAGTAGTATTGAAGCATGGGGAAAACTGTTTTTT.

The chain links TRBV25-1 to TRBJ2-1; D is unclear. V was pared by 5 bases and J by 2 bases, with 13 bases between. Germline assignment: CDR1 MGHDK and CDR2 SYGVNS. The CDR3 loop spans 15 amino acids. CDR3 protein: CASSSVSGPYNEQFF. The CDR3, as DNA: TGTGCCAGCAGTTCGGTGTCGGGCCCCTACAATGAGCAGTTCTTC.

The rearrangement joins TRBV10-3 to TRBJ1-2; weak D call: TRBD1 (6 bases). Trimming pared 3 bases from V and 2 bases from J, leaving 10 bases between. CDR3 length equals 14 residues. Germline CDR1 is ENHRY and CDR2 is SYGVKD. DNA for the CDR3: TGTGCCATCAGTGAATGGGGGGGCAACTATGGCTACACCTTC. It translates to CAISEWGGNYGYTF.

The chain is built from TRBV11-2 and TRBJ1-6; TRBD1 might be the D (5 bases). V was pared by 2 bases and J by 6 bases, with 11 bases between. Germline CDR1 reads SGHAT; CDR2 reads FQNNGV. The CDR3 is 15 amino acids. The CDR3 reads CASSLNIGANSPLHF. The DNA for the CDR3 is TGTGCCAGCAGCTTAAACATTGGGGCTAATTCACCCCTCCACTTT.

The V and J genes are TRBV27 and TRBJ2-1, with TRBD1 identical over 8 bases. From germline, CDR1 is MNHEY and CDR2 SMNVEV (reference sequence). V gave up 11 bases and J gave up 0 bases; unmatched junction bases: 9. The CDR3 runs 15 residues. DNA for the CDR3: TGTGCCCGAGTTACAGGGGGTAACTCCTACAATGAGCAGTTCTTC. It specifies CARVTGGNSYNEQFF.

This rearrangement joins TRBV10-3 to TRBJ1-6, with 9 bases that match TRBD1. The CDR3 extends over 13 amino acids. Per the germline V gene, CDR1 is ENHRY and CDR2 is SYGVKD. J lost 6 bases, V lost 8 bases, and 2 bases had no gene match. The CDR3 protein is CAIGDRVNSPLHF. The CDR3 region has the DNA TGTGCCATCGGGGACAGGGTTAATTCACCCCTCCACTTT.

The chain carries TRBV6-2 or TRBV6-3 and TRBJ2-3; 9 bases line up with TRBD1. This CDR3 has 16 amino acids. Looked up from germline, CDR1 is MNHEY and CDR2 is SVGEGT. V gave up 6 bases and J gave up 5 bases; unmatched junction bases: 12. CDR3 sequence: CASSRTGTGSIDTQYF. The CDR3 DNA reads TGTGCCAGCAGCCGAACCGGGACAGGGAGTATAGATACGCAGTATTTT.

The rearrangement uses TRBV19 and TRBJ2-7, with 10 bases lining up with TRBD2. V dropped 6 bases and J dropped 4; count of bases not matched to a gene: 6. In germline, CDR1 is LNHDA, CDR2 SQIVND (reference sequence). The CDR3 runs 14 residues. CDR3 loop: CASSRLAGLYEQYF. The CDR3 DNA sequence: TGTGCCAGTAGCCGACTAGCGGGTTTATACGAGCAGTACTTC.

The chain recombines TRBV5-1 with TRBJ1-2; D may be TRBD1 (5 bases). Looked up from germline, CDR1 is SGHRS and CDR2 is YFSETQ. The length of the CDR3 is 14 residues. V lost 6 bases and J 0 bases, leaving 12 bases between the germline ends. The CDR3 nucleotides are TGCGCCAGCACCCTGACAGACACTAACTATGGCTACACCTTC. It specifies CASTLTDTNYGYTF.

The chain recombines TRBV3-1 (or the pseudogene TRBV3-2) with TRBJ2-2; 7 positions match TRBD1. CDR3 size: 14 residues. Germline CDR1 is LGHDT and CDR2 is YNNKEL (reference sequence). Unmatched junction bases numbered 6, after V lost 4 bases and J lost 7 bases. CDR3 amino acids: CASSRLTGIGELFF. The CDR3 DNA is TGTGCCAGCAGCCGTCTGACAGGGATCGGGGAGCTGTTTTTT.

This chain joins TRBV2 and TRBJ2-5, with 9 bases that match TRBD1. This CDR3 spans 14 amino acids. Trimming cost V 6 bases and J 2 bases; bases outside gene matches: 4. CDR1 SNHLY and CDR2 FYNNEI come from the germline V gene. The CDR3 nucleotides read TGTGCCAGCAGAGCCGGGACAGGGCAAGAGACCCAGTACTTC. The encoded protein is CASRAGTGQETQYF.

This clone has only one observation. The J gene is TRBJ1-6, the V gene TRBV5-5; no clear D gene. The CDR3 runs 15 residues. CDR1 is SGHKS and CDR2 is YYEKEE in the germline V gene (reference sequence). Trimming removed 0 bases from V and 8 bases from J, with 12 bases in between. The CDR3 coding sequence is TGTGCCAGCAGCTTGGGAGGCAGTACCTATTCACCCCTCCACTTT. Its protein is CASSLGGSTYSPLHF.

The chain links TRBV11-2 to TRBJ1-3, with 8 bases lining up with TRBD1. The CDR3 spans 15 residues. Germline loops: CDR1 SGHAT, CDR2 FQNNGV. V shed 5 bases, J shed 7 bases, and the junction held 10 bases outside the gene matches. The CDR3 bases are TGTGCCAGCAGCCCAATCAGGGGGCGCGGGAACACCATATATTTT. Its protein is CASSPIRGRGNTIYF.